The 19 T cell receptor beta chains below were found in one sample sequenced in a study of CD8+ T cells in alopecia areata. Extracted from the samples, RNA was reverse transcribed into cDNA to serve as the sequencing template. The assay was immunoSEQ multiplex PCR, and TCRdb's table has in-frame clones only and misses some. Counted here are more than 200,000 clones, under 80% occurring once; the ten biggest clones make up around 1.2%. Source: CD4+ T cells sorted from blood, taken at week 0. The receptor source for this set is a human donor with alopecia areata.

V gene TRBV2 combines with J gene TRBJ2-3; 7 bases align to TRBD1. Germline trimming cut 6 bases from V and 0 bases from J; bases unmatched to any gene: 6. The length of the CDR3 is 15 residues. Per germline, CDR1 SNHLY and CDR2 FYNNEI. The CDR3 nucleotides are TGTGCCAGCAGCCTCAACAGGGGAAGCACAGATACGCAGTATTTT. It is translated as CASSLNRGSTDTQYF. Full variable domain (outside the CDR3, taken from reference TRBV2 and TRBJ2-3): EPEVTQTPSHQVTQMGQEVILRCVPISNHLYFYWYRQILGQKVEFLVSFYNNEISEKSEIFDDQFSVERPDGSNFTLKIRSTKLEDSAMYFCASSLNRGSTDTQYFGPGTRLTVL.

There are a few counts of this clone. The chain joins TRBV4-1 to TRBJ2-5; TRBD1 agrees at 7 bases. This CDR3 contains 13 residues. Per the germline V gene, CDR1 is MGHRA and CDR2 is YSYEKL. V shed 5 bases and J 2 bases; nucleotides not matched to a gene: 2. CDR3 sequence: CASSSGQQETQYF. In nucleotides, the CDR3 is TGCGCCAGCAGCTCGGGACAGCAAGAGACCCAGTACTTC.

With regard to this clone: Sequence at one end of the junction differs from germline and may be a read error. The chain combines TRBV29-1 with TRBJ1-5, with D maybe TRBD1 (6 bases). From germline, CDR1 is SQVTM and CDR2 ANQGSEA. CDR3 size: 13 residues. Here the CDR3 reads CSVKGGTNQPQHF. The CDR3 bases are TGCAGCGTCAAGGGGGGTACCAATCAGCCCCAGCATTTC.

There are a few counts of this clone. J is TRBJ2-2 and V is TRBV7-3; D not resolved. The CDR3 is 13 residues long. The germline gives CDR1 SGHTA, CDR2 FQGTGA. V was clipped by 7 bases and J by 4 bases, with 10 bases between them. The CDR3 protein is CASKLGPTGELFF. The CDR3 bases are TGTGCCAGCAAATTGGGCCCCACCGGGGAGCTGTTTTTT.

The chain couples TRBV10-3 to TRBJ2-3; D not certain. V was clipped by 2 bases and J by 4 bases, with 1 base between them. Looked up from germline, CDR1 is ENHRY and CDR2 is SYGVKD. The CDR3 runs to 11 residues. The CDR3 protein is CAISEADTQYF. The CDR3 coding sequence is TGTGCCATCAGTGAGGCAGATACGCAGTATTTT.

This clone was seen a handful of times. The same CDR3 can be traced to other DNA sequences in this sample. The V and J genes are TRBV30 and TRBJ2-7; D not certain. Germline V gene data show CDR1 as GTSNPN and CDR2 as SVGIG (reference sequence). V shed 0 bases and J shed 4 bases, with 4 bases lying between them. The CDR3 extends over 11 amino acids. The CDR3 protein is CAWSVLYEQYF. For the CDR3, the DNA is TGTGCCTGGAGTGTATTGTACGAGCAGTACTTC.

The chain couples TRBV4-1 to TRBJ1-1; D is perhaps TRBD1 (6 bases). Trimming took 2 bases from V and 6 from J, leaving 7 bases between them. The germline V gene has CDR1 MGHRA and CDR2 YSYEKL. The CDR3 runs 12 residues. CDR3 DNA sequence: TGCGCCAGCAGCCAACAGGGGTCTGAAGCTTTCTTT. It yields the protein CASSQQGSEAFF.

As concerns this clone: Other nucleotide sequences from this sample produce the same CDR3. The gene calls are TRBV6-5 and TRBJ2-1; tentative D call: TRBD1 (5 bases). The germline CDR1 and CDR2 sequences are MNHEY and SVGAGI. The CDR3 totals 14 residues. V shed 0 bases and J shed 4 bases, with 7 bases lying between them. The CDR3 reads CASSYSTAYNEQFF. The CDR3 DNA reads as TGTGCCAGCAGTTACTCGACAGCTTACAATGAGCAGTTCTTC.

The rearrangement links TRBV6-1 to TRBJ1-1; D ambiguous. Germline CDR1 and CDR2: MNHNS and SASEGT. Trimming removed 5 bases at V and 1 base at J, with 11 bases between. The CDR3 is made up of 14 amino acids. The CDR3 spells CASSQRWENTEAFF. For the CDR3, the DNA is TGTGCCAGCAGTCAAAGGTGGGAGAACACTGAAGCTTTCTTT.

A few counts support this clone. The V call is TRBV10-3, the J call TRBJ2-3, with 9 bases that match TRBD1. This CDR3 comprises 18 residues. The germline V gene has CDR1 ENHRY and CDR2 SYGVKD. V trimming: 1 base; J trimming: 0 bases; junction bases outside the gene matches: 8. The DNA for the CDR3 is TGTGCCATCAGTGAGTTTACCGGGACAGGGTTTAGCACAGATACGCAGTATTTT. Its translation: CAISEFTGTGFSTDTQYF.

This sequence joins TRBV6-6 and TRBJ2-3; D is uncertain. The germline V and J ends were trimmed by 6 bases and 0 bases, with 10 bases remaining between them. Germline V gives CDR1 MNHNY, CDR2 SVGAGI (reference sequence). This CDR3 comprises 14 residues. The CDR3 sequence: CASRVQSSTDTQYF. CDR3 bases: TGTGCCAGCAGGGTGCAGTCTAGCACAGATACGCAGTATTTT.

The J gene is TRBJ1-2, the V gene TRBV19; 8 bases match TRBD1. Unmatched junction bases numbered 6, after V lost 3 bases and J lost 3 bases. CDR1 LNHDA and CDR2 SQIVND come from the germline V gene (reference sequence). The length of the CDR3 is 15 residues. DNA of the CDR3: TGTGCCAGTAGTATTGAGCCAGGGGGCTACTATGGCTACACCTTC. Protein sequence: CASSIEPGGYYGYTF.

This chain links TRBV5-1 with TRBJ2-1; 10 bases are a match to TRBD2. The V gene's germline CDR1 is SGHRS and CDR2 YFSETQ. The CDR3 loop spans 15 amino acids. V lost 0 bases and J lost 5; bases outside the gene matches: 2. The chain's CDR3 is CASSLVLAGNNEQFF. Written as DNA, the CDR3 is TGCGCCAGCAGCTTGGTACTAGCGGGGAACAATGAGCAGTTCTTC.

The CDR3 nucleotides are TGTTCTGTGGGAAGGGGCACAGGCCTCCCTCGACTTGGTGAGCAGTTCTTC. Translated: CSVGRGTGLPRLGEQFF. This chain connects TRBV19 to TRBJ2-1; a weak D match, TRBD1 (5 bases). Germline V gives CDR1 LNHDA, CDR2 SQIVND (reference sequence). The CDR3 contains 17 residues. Full variable domain (remainder filled in from reference TRBV19 and TRBJ2-1): DGGITQSPKYLFRKEGQNVTLSCEQNLNHDAMYWYRQDPGQGLRLIYYSQIVNDFQKGDIAEGYSVSREKKESFPLTVTSAQKNPTAFYLCSVGRGTGLPRLGEQFFGPGTRLTVL.

The V and J genes are TRBV30 and TRBJ1-1; D possibly corresponds to TRBD1 (5 bases). CDR3 length equals 14 residues. Trimming stripped 4 bases from V and 6 bases from J, with 18 bases between. Germline-derived CDR1 and CDR2 are GTSNPN and SVGIG (reference sequence). The CDR3 reads CAWTNFGGVPEAFF. The CDR3 bases are TGTGCCTGGACGAATTTCGGGGGAGTCCCTGAAGCTTTCTTT.

This clone was detected once. J is TRBJ1-2 and V is TRBV7-9; perhaps TRBD1 as D (5 bases). Trimming shortened V by 8 bases and J by 5 bases, and 27 bases separated the two germline ends. Germline CDR1 reads SEHNR; CDR2 reads FQNEAQ (reference sequence). The CDR3 sequence is 17 residues long. The CDR3 here is CASSTGGLLLELYGYTF. The CDR3, as DNA: TGTGCCAGCTCTACTGGGGGACTGCTTCTGGAGCTATATGGCTACACCTTC.

This clone turned up a few times. The V gene is TRBV5-4, the J gene TRBJ2-5; D not resolved. The CDR3 is 13 amino acids. CDR1 is SGHNT and CDR2 is YYREEE in the germline V gene (reference sequence). V was trimmed by 1 base and J by 1 base, leaving 5 bases between them. The CDR3 loop reads CASSLKGQETQYF. In nucleotides, the CDR3 is TGTGCCAGCAGCTTGAAGGGCCAAGAGACCCAGTACTTC.

As DNA, the CDR3 is TGTGCCAGCAGCCGAGACGGTGGCAGAAGGTCAGAGACCCAGTACTTC. Protein sequence: CASSRDGGRRSETQYF. V usage is TRBV7-2 and J usage is TRBJ2-5; D unresolved. The CDR3 runs to 16 residues. V was trimmed by 5 bases and J by 4 bases, leaving 20 bases between them. The germline V gene encodes CDR1 SGHTA and CDR2 FQGNSA.

This rearrangement joins TRBV5-4 to TRBJ2-5; the D is unclear. This CDR3 comprises 15 residues. The ends were cut back, 3 bases at V and 7 bases at J, with 19 bases in the middle. Germline V lookup: CDR1 SGHNT, CDR2 YYREEE (reference sequence). The CDR3: CASSSKVDWEGTQYF. CDR3 bases: TGTGCCAGCAGCTCCAAGGTAGACTGGGAAGGGACCCAGTACTTC.